This record covers a single T cell receptor beta chain. The table lists this clone with a count of one. Which antigen it targets is not known. No base quality values were provided; no much bigger clone lies one nucleotide off. Explained via the paper, the time point label denotes: week 23, last vaccination. Each vaccine dose was 300 ug of a 20-mer mutant IDH1 peptide in Montanide, given subcutaneously with topical imiquimod. All donors had newly diagnosed IDH1-mutant astrocytomas of WHO grade 3 or 4 that showed loss of nuclear ATRX. The samples were drawn from NOA16, a multicentre, single-arm, open-label phase I trial in Germany that tested a mutant IDH1 peptide vaccine in humans for the first time. Genomic DNA for TCRB sequencing was extracted from EDTA blood using the DNeasy Blood and Tissue Kit. These data belong to a study of a mutant IDH1 vaccine in newly diagnosed glioma (dated by TCRdb to about 2021). With respect to the entire study: Across visits V03 through V10, patients got a total of eight vaccinations, given in weeks 1, 3, 5, 7, 11, 15, 19 and 23. Vaccination started 4-6 weeks after radiotherapy alone, or was given together with temozolomide cycles in the groups whose treatment included chemotherapy. Six visits were used for peripheral blood collection: V03 (baseline), V05, V07, V10, V12 and V13. Prior to enrollment, patients had been given standard therapy consisting of radiotherapy alone, temozolomide alone, or radiochemotherapy with temozolomide, with the combination given to most patients. Of the roughly 34 treated patients, approximately 60% were male and roughly 40% were female, and a mean age of roughly 40 years was recorded. For exploratory analyses, longitudinal TCRB deep sequencing was carried out in roughly 23 treated patients wherever samples were available. Points the paper makes about the study in general: Immune responses induced by the vaccine were seen in around 94% of patients across multiple MHC alleles. Pseudoprogression appeared unrelated to alterations in the top peripheral T cell clonotypes detected by TCRB sequencing. The authors noted that analyses of patient blood samples could not be reproduced because of sample limitations. Selection of PBMC samples for TCRB deep sequencing was based on availability.

Receptor libraries were prepared by the immunoSEQ multiplex PCR assay. Following the manufacturer's protocol, the hsTCRB Kit was used to amplify rearranged TCR beta chain sequences. Sequencing of TCRB libraries was carried out on an Illumina MiSeq. The original pipeline was this. The proprietary platform of the kit vendor was used for demultiplexing, trimming and gene mapping. TCRdb took this table from immuneACCESS and kept in-frame rearrangements with V and J called. Such tables lack part of the clones; where checked against another copy, unresolved V genes explain under half of the gap, and the rest is unexplained. V and J calls and clone size are as listed in that table; D and trimming were resolved from the DNA. Recorded for this sample are about 41,000 clones; 78% of them occurred a single time. Clones ranked in the top ten supply approximately 6.8% of the sample. V and J are truncated by 7 bases and 0 bases respectively, leaving an intervening sequence of 10 bases. CDR1 and CDR2, looked up from the germline V gene, are MNHNS and SASEGT. Measured from the cysteine to the phenylalanine, the CDR3 is 14 residues long. The entry retains the CDR3 DNA only, 42 bases that are in frame from base 1.

This clonotype was sampled from a woman aged 35 to 49 with glioma. Some clones in this sample may be carry-over from other donors' samples. This receptor chain uses TRBV6-1 and TRBJ1-5, with the identity of the D gene unclear. This specimen consisted of PBMCs, obtained from a glioma patient whose treatment included an IDH1 peptide vaccine. The CDR3 protein: CASKLGFSNQPQHF. The bases read TGTGCCAGCAAGTTAGGGTTTAGCAATCAGCCCCAGCATTTT.